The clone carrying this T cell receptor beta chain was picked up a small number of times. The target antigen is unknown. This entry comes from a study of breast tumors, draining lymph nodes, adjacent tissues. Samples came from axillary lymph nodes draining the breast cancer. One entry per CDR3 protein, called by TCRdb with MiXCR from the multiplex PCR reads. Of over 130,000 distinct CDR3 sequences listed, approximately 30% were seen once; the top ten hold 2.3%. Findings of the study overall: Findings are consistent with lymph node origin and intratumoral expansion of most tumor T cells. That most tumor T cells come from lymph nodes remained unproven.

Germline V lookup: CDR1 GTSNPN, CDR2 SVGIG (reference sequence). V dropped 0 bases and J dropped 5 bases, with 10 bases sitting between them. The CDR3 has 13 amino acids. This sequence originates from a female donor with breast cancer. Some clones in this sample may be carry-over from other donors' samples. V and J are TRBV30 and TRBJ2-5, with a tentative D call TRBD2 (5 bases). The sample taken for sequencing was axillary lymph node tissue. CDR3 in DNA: TGTGCCTGGAGTGTACCGGGGTGGGAGACCCAGTACTTC. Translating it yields CAWSVPGWETQYF. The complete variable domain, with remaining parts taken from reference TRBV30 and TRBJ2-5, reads SQTIHQWPATLVQPVGSPLSLECTVEGTSNPNLYWYRQAAGRGLQLLFYSVGIGQISSEVPQNLSASRPQDRQFILSSKKLLLSDSGFYLCAWSVPGWETQYFGPGTRLLVL.